This TCR beta chain was observed in a study of Graves' ophthalmopathy and Graves' hyperthyroidism. In the study overall: Calling hyperthyroidism stable required that no ophthalmopathy show up within 18 months of follow-up.

Comment on this clonotype: The antigen is not known.

Study-wide results and caveats: Detection in blood was also observed for most expanded thyroid clonotypes above 0.001 frequency.

Amplified material comprised TCR beta CDR3 regions derived from RNA transcripts. Following a first-round RT-PCR that used HTBI primers, a second-round multiplex PCR was carried out. One entry per CDR3 protein, called by TCRdb with MiXCR from the multiplex PCR reads. This sample has 1 million to 1.3 million distinct CDR3 sequences, with roughly 35% found just once. Only newly diagnosed hyperthyroidism patients aged 18 to 65, with under 2 months' duration, were enrolled. Thyroid ultrasound, orbital computed tomography, TRAb, serum thyroxine and clinical symptoms formed the basis of diagnosis. The CDR3 consists of 14 residues. Trimming removed 1 base from V and 11 bases from J; junction bases left unmatched: 11. From germline, CDR1 is DFQATT and CDR2 SNEGSKA (reference sequence).

The gene calls are TRBV20-1 and TRBJ1-1; TRBD1 agrees at 9 bases. Sequenced sample: peripheral blood or thyroid tissue (not recorded which). This clonotype originated in an adult man with Graves' hyperthyroidism. CDR3 amino acids: CSARGDREGERAFF. CDR3 coding DNA: TGCAGTGCTAGAGGGGACAGGGAGGGTGAAAGGGCTTTCTTT.